A single T cell receptor (beta chain) is shown here with its context. Its antigen is undetermined. The data were obtained in a study of CD8 T cells in ankylosing spondylitis. General study points: Some motif variants were previously reported in reactive arthritis synovial fluid and blood. It was reported that disease-linked clones were significantly enriched in matched ankylosing spondylitis synovial fluid. It appeared that ankylosing spondylitis blood was characterized by a TCR beta motif of several highly homologous variants. Relatively scarce in peripheral blood, disease-linked clones were CD8+.

Trimming took 4 bases from V and 5 from J; bases not matched to a gene: 14. The germline gives CDR1 MGHDK, CDR2 SYGVNS. This CDR3 has 16 residues. TCR beta libraries were made by quantitative 5'-RACE with molecular barcodes. From the 5' RACE reads, TCRdb called clonotypes with MiXCR, one entry per CDR3 protein. The sample has almost 400,000 distinct CDR3 sequences, around 22% seen once. The chain employs TRBV25-1 and TRBJ2-7, with 7 bases aligning to TRBD1. The TCR originated in a male donor with ankylosing spondylitis. Sequencing was performed on blood, either unsorted or a sorted T cell fraction (not recorded which). This CDR3 is CASSGPGQLSLHEQYF. CDR3 bases: TGTGCCAGCAGTGGACCGGGACAGTTATCTTTACACGAGCAGTACTTC.